Listed here is a single T cell receptor beta chain. This clonotype was recorded at least ten times. Its antigen has not been determined. The record has no base qualities; no much larger clone is one base away. Sequencing was performed on an Illumina HiSeq 2500. TCR beta libraries were prepared by quantitative 5'-RACE with molecular barcodes. The published analysis was carried out like this. A new computational method based on a probabilistic model of VDJ rearrangement was used to identify disease-linked TCR variants. The raw public data were reprocessed by TCRdb itself: fastp quality trimming at Q25, MiXCR clonotype calling, in-frame beta chains only. All rows with the same CDR3 protein become a single entry with the most common DNA and genes. These V and J calls originate from TCRdb's pipeline instead of the authors' own analysis. The sample has 100,000 to 150,000 distinct CDR3 sequences on record, about a tenth of them singletons. The ten largest clones capture 2.5% to 3.5% of the sample.

CDR1 MNHNS and CDR2 SASEGT were looked up in the germline V gene. Trimming leaves V shorter by 5 bases and J shorter by 6 bases, with the junction holding 10 bases beyond the gene matches. Including the terminal cysteine and phenylalanine, the CDR3 comprises 16 residues. The retained sequence is limited to the CDR3, 48 bases, with the frame set at the first base. This entry belongs to a study of CD8 T cells in ankylosing spondylitis (dated 2017 in TCRdb). Concerning the study at large: To find TCR variants linked to disease, the study profiled T cell receptor beta repertoires in ankylosing spondylitis patients and healthy donors. The whole study cohort included 90 to 120 healthy donors and 25 or so ankylosing spondylitis patients. Peripheral blood was sampled, and synovial fluid was also collected from ankylosing spondylitis patients.

The full study reports these points: The disease-linked clones were reported to be significantly enriched in matched synovial fluid samples from ankylosing spondylitis patients. Some motif variants were previously reported in synovial fluid and blood of reactive arthritis patients, suggesting common disease-initiation mechanisms. Blood from ankylosing spondylitis patients appeared to be characterized by a TCR beta motif composed of several highly homologous amino acid variants. The disease-linked clones showed a CD8+ phenotype and occurred at relatively low frequencies in peripheral blood.

This receptor was identified in a male donor with ankylosing spondylitis or in good health (not recorded which). The sample comprised blood, either unsorted or a sorted T cell fraction (not recorded which). The chain is made from TRBV6-1 and TRBJ2-1; 10 bases in the middle match TRBD2. This receptor has the CDR3 CASSTTGTSASNEQFF. The DNA is as follows: TGTGCCAGCAGTACAACCGGGACTAGCGCATCCAATGAGCAGTTCTTC.